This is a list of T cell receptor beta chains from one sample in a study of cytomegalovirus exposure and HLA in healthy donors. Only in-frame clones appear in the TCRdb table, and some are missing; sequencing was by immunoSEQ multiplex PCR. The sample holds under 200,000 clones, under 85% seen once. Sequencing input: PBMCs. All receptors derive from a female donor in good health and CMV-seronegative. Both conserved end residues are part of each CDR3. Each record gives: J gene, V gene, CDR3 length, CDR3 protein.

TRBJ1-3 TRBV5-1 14 CASSLNGGLSTIYF
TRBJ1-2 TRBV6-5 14 CASSYRGQGYGYTF
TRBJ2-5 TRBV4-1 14 CASSQGQTQETQYF
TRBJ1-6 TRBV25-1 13 CASGSSYNSPLHF
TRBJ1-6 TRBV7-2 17 CASSLRQGRKLGSPLHF
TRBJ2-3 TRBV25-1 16 CASSERSRGITDTQYF
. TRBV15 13 CATSRGPYYEQYF
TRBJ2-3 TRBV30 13 CAWSVPGTDTQYF
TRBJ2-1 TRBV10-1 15 CASSELAGFDNEQFF
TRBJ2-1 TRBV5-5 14 CASSLAPLNGGQFF
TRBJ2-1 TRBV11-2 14 CASSLTSSYNEQFF
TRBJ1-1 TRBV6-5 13 CASRAGMNTEAFF
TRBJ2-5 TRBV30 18 CAWSVGRTSGSYQETQYF
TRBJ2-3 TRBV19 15 CASSDRDRLTDTQYF
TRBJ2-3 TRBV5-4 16 CASSLKNLRTADTQYF
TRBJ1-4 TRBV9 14 CASSVTGQSEKLFF
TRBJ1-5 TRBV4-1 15 CASSQDQPLYQPQHF
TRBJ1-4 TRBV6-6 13 CAVSPATNEKLFF
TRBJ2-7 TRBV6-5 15 CASSYTLVQPYEQYF
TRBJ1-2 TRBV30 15 CAWSKLRQAFYGYTF
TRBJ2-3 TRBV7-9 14 CASGASGNTDTQYF
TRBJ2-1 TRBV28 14 CASSETGNYNEQFF
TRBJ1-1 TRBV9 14 CASSDRIGSTEAFF
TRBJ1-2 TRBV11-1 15 CASSPGGGGGYGYTF
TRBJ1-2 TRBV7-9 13 CASSFDSFYGYTF
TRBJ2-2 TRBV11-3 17 CASSLDGGTGFTGELFF